This paragraph covers one TCR beta chain sequence. The antigen is undetermined. Here immunoSEQ multiplex PCR was the method, and the copy in TCRdb shows in-frame clones only, minus some. The sample lists 60,000 to 100,000 clones; over 80% were seen once. These data originate in a study of OX40 agonist ivuxolimab in advanced cancers. About the research overall: Every 2 weeks, patients got intravenous ivuxolimab at one of six dose levels (0.01-10 mg/kg). Partial responses occurred in Three dose-escalation patients, one with hepatocellular carcinoma and two with cutaneous melanoma.

Study results and caveats: On average, CD8+ T cells showed a greater number of expanded clones than CD4+. With doses of 0.1 to 3.0 mg/kg, CD4+ and CD8+ blood T cells had undergone clonal expansion by week 6.

Trimming took 7 bases from V and 4 from J, leaving 13 bases between them. The CDR3 totals 13 residues. Germline-derived CDR1 and CDR2 are SQVTM and ANQGSEA. V gene TRBV29-1 combines with J gene TRBJ1-4; maybe TRBD1 (5 bases). This sequence originates from an adult with an advanced solid tumor such as melanoma, head and neck, liver or kidney cancer. Sequenced material: CD4+ or CD8+ T cells sorted from blood, taken in a trial of the OX40 agonist ivuxolimab. The CDR3, as DNA: TGCAGCGCTATACGGGGGATTAATGAAAAACTGTTTTTT. It yields the protein CSAIRGINEKLFF.